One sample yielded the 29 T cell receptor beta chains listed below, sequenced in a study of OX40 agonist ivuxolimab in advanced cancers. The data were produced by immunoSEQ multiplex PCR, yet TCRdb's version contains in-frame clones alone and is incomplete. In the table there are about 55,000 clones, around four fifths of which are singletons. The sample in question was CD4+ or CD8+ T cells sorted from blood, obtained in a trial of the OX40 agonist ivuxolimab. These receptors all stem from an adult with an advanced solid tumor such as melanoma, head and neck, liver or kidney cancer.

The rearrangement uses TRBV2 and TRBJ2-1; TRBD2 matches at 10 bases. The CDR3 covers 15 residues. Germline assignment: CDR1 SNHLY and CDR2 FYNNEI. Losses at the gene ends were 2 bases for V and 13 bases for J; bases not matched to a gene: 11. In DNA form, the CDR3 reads TGTGCCAGCAGTGAATCAAGCGCTAGCGGGAGCCAACAGTTCTTC. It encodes CASSESSASGSQQFF. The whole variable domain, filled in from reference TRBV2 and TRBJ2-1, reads EPEVTQTPSHQVTQMGQEVILRCVPISNHLYFYWYRQILGQKVEFLVSFYNNEISEKSEIFDDQFSVERPDGSNFTLKIRSTKLEDSAMYFCASSESSASGSQQFFGPGTRLTVL.

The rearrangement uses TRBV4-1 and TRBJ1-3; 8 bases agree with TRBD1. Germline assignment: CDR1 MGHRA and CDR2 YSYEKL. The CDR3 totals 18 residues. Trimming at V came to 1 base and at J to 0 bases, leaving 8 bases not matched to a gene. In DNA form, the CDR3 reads TGCGCCAGCAGCCAAGCTTTGACAGGGGAGAGCTCTGGAAACACCATATATTTT. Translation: CASSQALTGESSGNTIYF.

The DNA of the CDR3 is TGTGCCAGTACCAGGGACTTACAAACAGATACGCAGTATTTT. Residues: CASTRDLQTDTQYF. J is TRBJ2-3 and V is TRBV5-8; weak D call: TRBD2 (6 bases). CDR3 size: 14 residues. Germline lookup yields CDR1 SGHTS and CDR2 YDEGEE. Between the trimmed V and J ends, which lost 8 bases and 3 bases, there was a span of 16 bases.

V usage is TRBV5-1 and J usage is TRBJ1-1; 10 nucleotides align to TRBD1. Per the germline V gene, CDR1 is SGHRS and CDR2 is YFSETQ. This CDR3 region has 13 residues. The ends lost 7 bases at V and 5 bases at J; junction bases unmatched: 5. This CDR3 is CASWDRGRTEAFF. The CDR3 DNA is TGCGCCAGCTGGGACAGGGGAAGAACTGAAGCTTTCTTT.

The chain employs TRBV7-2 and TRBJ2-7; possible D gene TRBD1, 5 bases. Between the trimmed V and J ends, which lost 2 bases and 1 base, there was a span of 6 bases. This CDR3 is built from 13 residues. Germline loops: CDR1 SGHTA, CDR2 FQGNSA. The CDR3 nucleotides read TGTGCCAGCAGCTTATCAGGGTCCTACGAGCAGTACTTC. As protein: CASSLSGSYEQYF.

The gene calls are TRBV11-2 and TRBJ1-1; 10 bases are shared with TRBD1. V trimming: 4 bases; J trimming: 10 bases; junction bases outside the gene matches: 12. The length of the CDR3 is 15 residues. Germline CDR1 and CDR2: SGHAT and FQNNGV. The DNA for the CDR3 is TGTGCCAGCAGCTCAATCCGGGACAGGGGTGTCTCAGCTTTCTTT. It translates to CASSSIRDRGVSAFF.

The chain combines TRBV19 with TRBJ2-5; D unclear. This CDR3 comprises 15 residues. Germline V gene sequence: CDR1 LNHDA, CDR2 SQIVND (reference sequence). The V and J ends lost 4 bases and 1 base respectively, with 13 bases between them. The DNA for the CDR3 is TGTGCCAGTAGTACAAACTGGATTGGCCAAGAGACCCAGTACTTC. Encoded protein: CASSTNWIGQETQYF. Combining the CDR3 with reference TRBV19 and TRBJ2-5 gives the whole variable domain DGGITQSPKYLFRKEGQNVTLSCEQNLNHDAMYWYRQDPGQGLRLIYYSQIVNDFQKGDIAEGYSVSREKKESFPLTVTSAQKNPTAFYLCASSTNWIGQETQYFGPGTRLLVL.

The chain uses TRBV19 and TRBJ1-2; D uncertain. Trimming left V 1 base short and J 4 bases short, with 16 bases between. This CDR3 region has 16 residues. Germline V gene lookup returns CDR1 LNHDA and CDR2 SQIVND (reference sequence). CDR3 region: CASSIVGTVEGYGYTF. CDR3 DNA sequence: TGTGCCAGTAGTATAGTGGGCACAGTAGAGGGCTATGGCTACACCTTC.

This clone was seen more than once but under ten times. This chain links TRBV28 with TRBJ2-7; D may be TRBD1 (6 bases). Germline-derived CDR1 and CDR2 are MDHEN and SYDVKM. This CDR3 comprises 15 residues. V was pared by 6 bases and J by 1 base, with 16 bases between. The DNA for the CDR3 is TGTGCCAGCAGCATACCAGGGGTTTTATCCTACGAGCAGTACTTC. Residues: CASSIPGVLSYEQYF. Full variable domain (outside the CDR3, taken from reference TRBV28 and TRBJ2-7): DVKVTQSSRYLVKRTGEKVFLECVQDMDHENMFWYRQDPGLGLRLIYFSYDVKMKEKGDIPEGYSVSREKKERFSLILESASTNQTSMYLCASSIPGVLSYEQYFGPGTRLTVT.

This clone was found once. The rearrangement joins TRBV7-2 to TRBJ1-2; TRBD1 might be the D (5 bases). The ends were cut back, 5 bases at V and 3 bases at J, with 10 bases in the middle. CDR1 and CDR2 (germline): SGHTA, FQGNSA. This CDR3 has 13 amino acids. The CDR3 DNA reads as TGTGCCAGCAGCCATGACAGCTACTATGGCTACACCTTC. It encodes CASSHDSYYGYTF. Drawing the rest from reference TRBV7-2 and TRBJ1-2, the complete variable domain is GAGVSQSPSNKVTEKGKDVELRCDPISGHTALYWYRQSLGQGLEFLIYFQGNSAPDKSGLPSDRFSAERTGGSVSTLTIQRTQQEDSAVYLCASSHDSYYGYTFGSGTRLTVV.

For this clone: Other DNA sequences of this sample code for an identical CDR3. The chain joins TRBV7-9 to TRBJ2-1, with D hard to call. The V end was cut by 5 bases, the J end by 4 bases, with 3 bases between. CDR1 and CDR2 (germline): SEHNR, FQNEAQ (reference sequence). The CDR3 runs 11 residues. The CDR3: CASSPYNEQFF. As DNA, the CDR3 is TGTGCCAGCAGCCCTTACAATGAGCAGTTCTTC.

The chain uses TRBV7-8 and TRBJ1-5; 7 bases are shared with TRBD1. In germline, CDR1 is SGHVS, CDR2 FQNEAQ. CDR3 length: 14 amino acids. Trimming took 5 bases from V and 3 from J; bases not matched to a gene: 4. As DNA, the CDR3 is TGTGCCAGCAGCCAGACAGGGCCCAATCAGCCCCAGCATTTT. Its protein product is CASSQTGPNQPQHF.

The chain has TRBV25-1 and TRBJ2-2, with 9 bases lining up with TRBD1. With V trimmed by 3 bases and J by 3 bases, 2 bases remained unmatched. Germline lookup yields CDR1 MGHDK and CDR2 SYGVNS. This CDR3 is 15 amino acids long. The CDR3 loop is CASSDWTGDTGELFF. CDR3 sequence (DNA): TGTGCCAGCAGTGACTGGACAGGGGACACCGGGGAGCTGTTTTTT.

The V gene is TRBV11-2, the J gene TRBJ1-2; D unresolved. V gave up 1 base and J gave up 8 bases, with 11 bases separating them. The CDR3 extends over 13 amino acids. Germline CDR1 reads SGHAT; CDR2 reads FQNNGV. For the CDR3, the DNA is TGTGCCAGCAGCTTAGGGGCCGGAGTAGGCTACACCTTC. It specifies CASSLGAGVGYTF.

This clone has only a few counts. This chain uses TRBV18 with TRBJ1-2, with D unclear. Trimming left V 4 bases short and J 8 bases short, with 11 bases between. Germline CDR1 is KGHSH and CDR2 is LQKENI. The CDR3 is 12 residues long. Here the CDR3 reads CASSLPPSGYTF. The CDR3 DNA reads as TGTGCCAGCTCACTACCACCATCAGGCTACACCTTC.

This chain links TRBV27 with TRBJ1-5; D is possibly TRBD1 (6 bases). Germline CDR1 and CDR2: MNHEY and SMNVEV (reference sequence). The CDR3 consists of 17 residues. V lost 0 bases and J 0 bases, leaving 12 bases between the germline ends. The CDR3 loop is CASSLSPGHLSNQPQHF. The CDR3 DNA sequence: TGTGCCAGCAGTTTATCTCCGGGACACCTTAGCAATCAGCCCCAGCATTTT.

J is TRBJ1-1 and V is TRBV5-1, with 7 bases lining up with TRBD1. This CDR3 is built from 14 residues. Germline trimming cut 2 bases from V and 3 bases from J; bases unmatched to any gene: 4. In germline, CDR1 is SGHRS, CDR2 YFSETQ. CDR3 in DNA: TGCGCCAGCAGCTTCGCAGGGGGGGACACTGAAGCTTTCTTT. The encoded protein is CASSFAGGDTEAFF.

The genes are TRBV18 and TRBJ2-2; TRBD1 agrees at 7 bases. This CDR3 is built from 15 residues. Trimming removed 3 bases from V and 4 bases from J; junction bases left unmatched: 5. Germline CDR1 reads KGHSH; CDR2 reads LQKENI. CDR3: CASSPRTGLTGELFF. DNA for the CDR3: TGTGCCAGCTCACCTAGGACAGGTCTCACCGGGGAGCTGTTTTTT.

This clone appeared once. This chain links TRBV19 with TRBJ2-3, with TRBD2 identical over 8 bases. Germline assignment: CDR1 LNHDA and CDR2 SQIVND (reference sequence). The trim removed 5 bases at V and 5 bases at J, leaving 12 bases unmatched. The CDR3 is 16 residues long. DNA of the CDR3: TGTGCCAGTAGTTCACAACCAGCGGGAGCCGGAGATACGCAGTATTTT. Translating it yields CASSSQPAGAGDTQYF.

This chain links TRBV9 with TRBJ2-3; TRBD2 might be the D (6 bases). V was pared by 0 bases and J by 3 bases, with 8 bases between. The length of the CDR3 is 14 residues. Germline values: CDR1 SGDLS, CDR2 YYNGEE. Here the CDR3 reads CASSVAGVTDTQYF. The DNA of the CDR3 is TGTGCCAGCAGCGTAGCGGGGGTGACAGATACGCAGTATTTT.

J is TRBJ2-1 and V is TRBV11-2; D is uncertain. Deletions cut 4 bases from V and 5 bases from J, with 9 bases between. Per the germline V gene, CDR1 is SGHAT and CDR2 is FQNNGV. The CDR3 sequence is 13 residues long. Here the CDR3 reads CASSSTPNNEQFF. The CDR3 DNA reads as TGTGCCAGCAGCTCCACCCCTAACAATGAGCAGTTCTTC.

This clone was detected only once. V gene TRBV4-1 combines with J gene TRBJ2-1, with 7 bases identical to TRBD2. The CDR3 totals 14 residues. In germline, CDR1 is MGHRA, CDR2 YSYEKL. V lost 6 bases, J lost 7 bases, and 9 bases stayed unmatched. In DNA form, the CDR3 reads TGCGCCAGCAGGGCCTCTAGCGGAGGTAATGAGCAGTTCTTC. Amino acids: CASRASSGGNEQFF.

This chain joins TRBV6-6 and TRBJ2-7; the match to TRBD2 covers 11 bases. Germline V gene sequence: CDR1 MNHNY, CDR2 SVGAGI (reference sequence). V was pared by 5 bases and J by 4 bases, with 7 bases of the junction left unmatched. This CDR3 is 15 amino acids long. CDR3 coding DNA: TGTGCCAGCAGTATAACTAGCGGGAGTGGGTACGAGCAGTACTTC. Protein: CASSITSGSGYEQYF.

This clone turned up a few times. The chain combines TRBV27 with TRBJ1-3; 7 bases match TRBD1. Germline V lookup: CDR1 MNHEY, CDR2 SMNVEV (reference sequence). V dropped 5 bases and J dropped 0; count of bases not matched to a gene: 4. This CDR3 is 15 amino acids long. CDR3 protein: CASSRGTASGNTIYF. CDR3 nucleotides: TGTGCCAGCAGTAGGGGGACAGCCTCTGGAAACACCATATATTTT.

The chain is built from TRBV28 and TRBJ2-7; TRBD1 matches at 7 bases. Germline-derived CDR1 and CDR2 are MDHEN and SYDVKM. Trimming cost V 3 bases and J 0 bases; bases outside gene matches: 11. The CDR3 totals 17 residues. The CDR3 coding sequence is TGTGCCAGCAGTTTCTCCATGACAGGGTTCCTCTCCTACGAGCAGTACTTC. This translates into CASSFSMTGFLSYEQYF.

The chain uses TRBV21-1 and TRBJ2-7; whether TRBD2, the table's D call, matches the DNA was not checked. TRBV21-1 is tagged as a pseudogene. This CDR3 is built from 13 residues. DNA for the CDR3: TGTGCCAGCAGCAAAGTTCGACTTCCGGAGCAGTACTTC. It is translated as CASSKVRLPEQYF.

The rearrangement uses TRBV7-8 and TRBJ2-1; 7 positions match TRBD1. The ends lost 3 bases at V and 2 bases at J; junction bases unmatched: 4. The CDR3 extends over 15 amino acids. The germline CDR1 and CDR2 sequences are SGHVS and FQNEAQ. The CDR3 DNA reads TGTGCCAGCAGCTTGCAGGGGGAACCCTACAATGAGCAGTTCTTC. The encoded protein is CASSLQGEPYNEQFF.

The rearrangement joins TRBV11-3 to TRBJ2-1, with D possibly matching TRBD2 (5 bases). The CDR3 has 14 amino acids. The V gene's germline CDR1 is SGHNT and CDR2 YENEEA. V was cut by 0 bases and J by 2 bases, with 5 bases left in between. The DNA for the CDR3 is TGTGCCAGCAGCTTAGACGGGACCTACAATGAGCAGTTCTTC. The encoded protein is CASSLDGTYNEQFF.

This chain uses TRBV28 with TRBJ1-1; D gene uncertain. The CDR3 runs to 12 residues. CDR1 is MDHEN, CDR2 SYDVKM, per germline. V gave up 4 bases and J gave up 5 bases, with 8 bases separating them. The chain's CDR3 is CASSSTGTEAFF. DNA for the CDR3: TGTGCCAGCAGTTCGACGGGGACTGAAGCTTTCTTT.